This T cell receptor beta chain was documented in a study of beta chain features in type 1 diabetes. Study-wide results and caveats: Shorter TCRB CDR3s, moderately but significantly so, were found in Type 1 diabetes patients in all four CD4+ subsets. Sequencing of cDNA might inflate the share of cells that strongly express TCR. Whether HLA type influences TCRB rearrangement remained unresolved here.

This clone was found a few times. Its specificity is unknown. Sorting of CD4+ naive, central memory, regulatory and stem cell-like memory cells was performed via CD45RO/CCR7/CD25/CD127/CD95/CD27. The CDR3 sequence is 16 residues long. V was pared by 2 bases and J by 3 bases, with 4 bases of the junction left unmatched. Germline-derived CDR1 and CDR2 are SGHDT and YYEEEE. Expressed TCRB transcripts were sequenced because the entire RNA isolate underwent reverse transcription. The repertoire was sequenced with immunoSEQ multiplex PCR; TCRdb's copy has only in-frame clones and lacks some. The repertoire includes about 360,000 clones, about 12% of them detected once, and less than 0.02% sits in the top ten.

This chain uses TRBV5-6 with TRBJ2-1; 11 bases agree with TRBD2. The source is a man between 18 and 35 years old in good health. Sequencing input: naive CD4+ T cells from blood. CDR3 sequence (DNA): TGTGCCAGCAGCTTCTGGCTAGCGGGAGGCTACAATGAGCAGTTCTTC. This sequence encodes CASSFWLAGGYNEQFF. Looking up the rest from reference TRBV5-6 and TRBJ2-1 gives the full variable domain: DAGVTQSPTHLIKTRGQQVTLRCSPKSGHDTVSWYQQALGQGPQFIFQYYEEEERQRGNFPDRFSGHQFPNYSSELNVNALLLGDSALYLCASSFWLAGGYNEQFFGPGTRLTVL.